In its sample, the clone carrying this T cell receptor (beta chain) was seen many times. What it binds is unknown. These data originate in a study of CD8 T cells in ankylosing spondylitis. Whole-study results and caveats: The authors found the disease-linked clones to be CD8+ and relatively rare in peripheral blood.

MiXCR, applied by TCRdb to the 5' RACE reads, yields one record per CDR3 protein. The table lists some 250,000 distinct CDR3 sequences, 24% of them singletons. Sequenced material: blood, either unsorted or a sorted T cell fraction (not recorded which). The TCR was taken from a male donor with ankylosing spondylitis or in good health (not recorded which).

CDR3 nucleotides: TGTGCCAGCAGCTTGTCGGCAGAATCACCCCTCCACTTT. It specifies CASSLSAESPLHF. The J gene is TRBJ1-6, the V gene TRBV7-7; D is unresolved. The V gene's germline CDR1 is SSHAT and CDR2 FNYEAQ (reference sequence). Trimming took off 3 bases at V and 10 bases at J, with 10 bases between the two ends. There are 13 residues in the CDR3.